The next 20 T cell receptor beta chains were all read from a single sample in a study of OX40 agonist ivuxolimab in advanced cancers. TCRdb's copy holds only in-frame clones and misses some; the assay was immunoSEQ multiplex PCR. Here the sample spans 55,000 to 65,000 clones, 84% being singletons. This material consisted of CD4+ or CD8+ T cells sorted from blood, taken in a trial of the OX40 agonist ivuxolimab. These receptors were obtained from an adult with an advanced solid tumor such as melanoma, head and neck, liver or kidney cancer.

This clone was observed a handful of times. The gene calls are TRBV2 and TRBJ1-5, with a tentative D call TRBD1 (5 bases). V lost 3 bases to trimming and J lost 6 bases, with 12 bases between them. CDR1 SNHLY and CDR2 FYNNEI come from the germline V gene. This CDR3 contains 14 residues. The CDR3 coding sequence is TGTGCCAGCAGTGAGGGCAGGGTAGGTCAGCCCCAGCATTTT. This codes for CASSEGRVGQPQHF.

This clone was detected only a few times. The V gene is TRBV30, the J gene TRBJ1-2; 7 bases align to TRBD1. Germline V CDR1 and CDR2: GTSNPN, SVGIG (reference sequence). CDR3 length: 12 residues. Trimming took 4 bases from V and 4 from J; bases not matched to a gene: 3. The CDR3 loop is CAWTRDSYGYTF. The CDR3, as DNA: TGTGCCTGGACTAGGGACAGCTATGGCTACACCTTC.

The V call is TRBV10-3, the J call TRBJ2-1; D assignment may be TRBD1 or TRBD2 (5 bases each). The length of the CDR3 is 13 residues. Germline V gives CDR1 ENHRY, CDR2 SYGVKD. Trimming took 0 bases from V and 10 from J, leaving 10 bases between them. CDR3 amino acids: CAISESRDGEQFF. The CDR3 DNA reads TGTGCCATCAGTGAGTCGAGGGACGGAGAGCAGTTCTTC.

In DNA form, the CDR3 reads TGTGCCAGCAGCTTAAAGGACAGCTCTGGAAACACCATATATTTT. Protein product: CASSLKDSSGNTIYF. The chain links TRBV7-2 to TRBJ1-3; tentative D call: TRBD1 (6 bases). The length of the CDR3 is 15 residues. Trimming removed 2 bases at V and 0 bases at J, with 8 bases between. The germline V gene encodes CDR1 SGHTA and CDR2 FQGNSA.

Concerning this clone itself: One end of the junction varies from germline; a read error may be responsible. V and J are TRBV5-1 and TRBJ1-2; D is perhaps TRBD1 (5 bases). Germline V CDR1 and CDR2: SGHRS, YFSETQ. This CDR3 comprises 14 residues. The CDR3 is CASSWMGLNYGYTF. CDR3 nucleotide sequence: TGTGCCAGCAGTTGGATGGGACTAAACTATGGCTACACCTTC.

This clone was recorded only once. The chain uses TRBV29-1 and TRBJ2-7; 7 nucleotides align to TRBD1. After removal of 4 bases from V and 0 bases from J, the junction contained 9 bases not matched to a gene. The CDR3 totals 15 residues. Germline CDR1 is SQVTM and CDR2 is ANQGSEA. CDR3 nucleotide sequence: TGCAGCGTTGTGGGCTTAGGGGACAGCTCCTACGAGCAGTACTTC. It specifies CSVVGLGDSSYEQYF.

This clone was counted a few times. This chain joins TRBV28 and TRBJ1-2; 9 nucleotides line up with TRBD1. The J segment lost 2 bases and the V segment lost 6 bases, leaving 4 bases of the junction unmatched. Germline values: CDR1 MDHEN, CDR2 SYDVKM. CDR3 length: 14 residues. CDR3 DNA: TGTGCCAGCAGAACCGGGACAGGGAACTATGGCTACACCTTC. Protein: CASRTGTGNYGYTF.

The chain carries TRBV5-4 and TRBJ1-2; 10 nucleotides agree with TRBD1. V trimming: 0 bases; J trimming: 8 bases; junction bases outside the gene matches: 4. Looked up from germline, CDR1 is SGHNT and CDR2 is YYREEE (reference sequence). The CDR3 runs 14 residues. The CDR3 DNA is TGTGCCAGCAGCTTGGGACAGGGGGCGGGAGGCTACACCTTC. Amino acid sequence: CASSLGQGAGGYTF.

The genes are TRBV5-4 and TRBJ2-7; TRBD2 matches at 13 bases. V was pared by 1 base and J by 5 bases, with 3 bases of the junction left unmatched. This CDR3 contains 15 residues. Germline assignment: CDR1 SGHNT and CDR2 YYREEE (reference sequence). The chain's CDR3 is CASSLTSGGAHEQYF. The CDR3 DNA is TGTGCCAGCAGCTTGACTAGCGGGGGGGCGCACGAGCAGTACTTC.

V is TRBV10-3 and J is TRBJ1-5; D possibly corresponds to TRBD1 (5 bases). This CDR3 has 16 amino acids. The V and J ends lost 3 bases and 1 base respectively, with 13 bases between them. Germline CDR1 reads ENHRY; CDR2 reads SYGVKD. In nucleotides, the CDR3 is TGTGCCATCAGTGACCCCCCTCCAGGGAGCAATCAGCCCCAGCATTTT. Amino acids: CAISDPPPGSNQPQHF.

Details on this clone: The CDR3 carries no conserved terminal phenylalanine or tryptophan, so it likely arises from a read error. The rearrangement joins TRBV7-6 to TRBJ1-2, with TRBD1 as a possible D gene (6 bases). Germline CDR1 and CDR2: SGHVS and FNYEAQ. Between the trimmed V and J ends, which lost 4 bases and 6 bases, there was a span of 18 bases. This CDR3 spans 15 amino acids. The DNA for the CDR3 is TGTGCCAGCAGCTCCGGAAGGGCAGGGGCTCATGGCTACACCCTC. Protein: CASSSGRAGAHGYTL.

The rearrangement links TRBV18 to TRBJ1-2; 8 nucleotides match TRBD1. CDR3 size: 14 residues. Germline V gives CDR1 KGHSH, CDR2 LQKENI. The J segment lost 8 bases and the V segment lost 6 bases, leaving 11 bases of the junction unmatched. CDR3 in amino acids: CASSTDREPSGYTF. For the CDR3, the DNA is TGTGCCAGCTCTACGGACAGGGAACCATCCGGCTACACCTTC.

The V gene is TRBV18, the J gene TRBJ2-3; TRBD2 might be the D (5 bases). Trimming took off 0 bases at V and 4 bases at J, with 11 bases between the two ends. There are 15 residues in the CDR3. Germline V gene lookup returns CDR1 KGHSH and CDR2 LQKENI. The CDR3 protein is CASSPPGGAADTQYF. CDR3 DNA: TGTGCCAGCTCACCACCGGGCGGAGCGGCAGATACGCAGTATTTT. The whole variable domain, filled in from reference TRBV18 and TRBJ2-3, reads NAGVMQNPRHLVRRRGQEARLRCSPMKGHSHVYWYRQLPEEGLKFMVYLQKENIIDESGMPKERFSAEFPKEGPSILRIQQVVRGDSAAYFCASSPPGGAADTQYFGPGTRLTVL.

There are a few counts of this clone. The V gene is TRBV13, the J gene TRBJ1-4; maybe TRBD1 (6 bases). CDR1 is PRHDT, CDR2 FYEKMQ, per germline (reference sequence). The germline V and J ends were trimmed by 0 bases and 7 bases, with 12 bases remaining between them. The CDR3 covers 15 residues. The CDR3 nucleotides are TGTGCCAGCAGCTTAGGGACAGGCGTTTTTGAAAAACTGTTTTTT. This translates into CASSLGTGVFEKLFF.

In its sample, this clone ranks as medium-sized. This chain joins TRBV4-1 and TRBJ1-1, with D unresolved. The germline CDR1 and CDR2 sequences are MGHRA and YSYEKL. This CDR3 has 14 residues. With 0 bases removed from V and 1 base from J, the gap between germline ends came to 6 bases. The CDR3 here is CASSQEAGNTEAFF. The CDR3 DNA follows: TGCGCCAGCAGCCAAGAGGCCGGGAACACTGAAGCTTTCTTT.

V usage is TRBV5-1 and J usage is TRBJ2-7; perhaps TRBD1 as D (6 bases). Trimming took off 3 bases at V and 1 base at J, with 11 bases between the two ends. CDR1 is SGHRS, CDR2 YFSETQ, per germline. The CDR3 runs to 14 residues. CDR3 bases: TGCGCCAGCAGCTACCGACAGGATTCCTACGAGCAGTACTTC. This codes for CASSYRQDSYEQYF.

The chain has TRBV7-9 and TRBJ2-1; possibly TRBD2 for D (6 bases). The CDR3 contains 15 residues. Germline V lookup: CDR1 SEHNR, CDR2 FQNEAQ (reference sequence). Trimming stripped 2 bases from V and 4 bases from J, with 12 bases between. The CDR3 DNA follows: TGTGCCAGCAGCTTACCCAGCGGACTATACAATGAGCAGTTCTTC. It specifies CASSLPSGLYNEQFF.

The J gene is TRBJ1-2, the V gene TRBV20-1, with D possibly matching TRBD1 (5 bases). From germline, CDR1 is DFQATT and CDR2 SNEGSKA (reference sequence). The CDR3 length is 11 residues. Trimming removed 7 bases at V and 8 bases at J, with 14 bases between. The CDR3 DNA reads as TGCAGTGTTCAGGGAGGTGGCGGCTACACCTTC. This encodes CSVQGGGGYTF.

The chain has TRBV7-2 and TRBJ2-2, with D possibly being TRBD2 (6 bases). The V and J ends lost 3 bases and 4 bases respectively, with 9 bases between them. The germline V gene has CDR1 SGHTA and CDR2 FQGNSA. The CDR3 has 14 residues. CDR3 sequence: CASSLGGSTGELFF. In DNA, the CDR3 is TGTGCCAGCAGCTTGGGGGGAAGCACCGGGGAGCTGTTTTTT.

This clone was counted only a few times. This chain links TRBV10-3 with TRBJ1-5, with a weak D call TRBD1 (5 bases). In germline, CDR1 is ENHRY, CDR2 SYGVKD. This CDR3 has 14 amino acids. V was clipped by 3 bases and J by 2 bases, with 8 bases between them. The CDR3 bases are TGTGCCATCAGTGACCGAGGGGGCAATCAGCCCCAGCATTTT. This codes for CAISDRGGNQPQHF.